These 30 T cell receptor beta chains came from one sample sequenced in a study of radiation and T cells in renal cell carcinoma. Generated by immunoSEQ multiplex PCR, the TCRdb table keeps only in-frame clones and is missing some. The table shows 150,000 to 200,000 clones, with about 85% occurring only once. Time point reported: blood 4 weeks post-SBRT, at nephrectomy. As to treatment: 15 Gy SBRT to primary tumor, nephrectomy 4 weeks later. The sequences come from blood, collected from a patient whose treatment included radiotherapy and nephrectomy. All receptors derive from a woman between 50 and 59 years old with renal cell carcinoma.

CDR3 sequence: CASSLLVNTEAFF. The CDR3 bases are TGTGCCAGCAGCTTATTAGTGAACACTGAAGCTTTCTTT. The chain joins TRBV7-2 to TRBJ1-1; no clear D gene. The CDR3 runs to 13 residues. Trimming shortened V by 2 bases and J by 0 bases, and 4 bases separated the two germline ends. Looked up from germline, CDR1 is SGHTA and CDR2 is FQGNSA.

As concerns this clone: Distinct nucleotide sequences in the sample also encode this CDR3. This chain uses TRBV19 with TRBJ2-5, with TRBD1 matching 7 bases. V shed 3 bases, J shed 3 bases, and the junction held 1 base outside the gene matches. The CDR3 length is 13 residues. CDR1 is LNHDA and CDR2 is SQIVND in the germline V gene (reference sequence). The CDR3 sequence: CASSITGEETQYF. The CDR3, as DNA: TGTGCCAGTAGTATTACAGGGGAAGAGACCCAGTACTTC.

V is TRBV14 and J is TRBJ2-5; D is unclear. Trimming removed 1 base from V and 5 bases from J, with 8 bases in between. Germline V CDR1 and CDR2: SGHDN, FVKESK. The CDR3 is 13 residues long. CDR3 DNA: TGTGCCAGCAGCCAAGGCGGTTGGGAGACCCAGTACTTC. The encoded protein is CASSQGGWETQYF.

This rearrangement joins TRBV7-3 to TRBJ2-7; no clear D. The CDR3 consists of 14 residues. Germline lookup yields CDR1 SGHTA and CDR2 FQGTGA. V was cut by 5 bases and J by 3 bases, with 14 bases left in between. As DNA, the CDR3 is TGTGCCAGCAGCCCGTGGGGTGGAGACTACGAGCAGTACTTC. Translated, it gives CASSPWGGDYEQYF.

The rearrangement uses TRBV6-1 and TRBJ2-5; D gene unclear. From germline, CDR1 is MNHNS and CDR2 SASEGT. There are 18 residues in the CDR3. Trimming took 0 bases from V and 5 from J, leaving 22 bases between them. CDR3 sequence reads: CASSEAGGTSIFEETQYF. The CDR3 DNA follows: TGTGCCAGCAGTGAAGCTGGTGGCACCAGCATCTTCGAGGAGACCCAGTACTTC.

The rearrangement joins TRBV9 to TRBJ1-2, with 8 bases identical to TRBD1. CDR1 is SGDLS and CDR2 is YYNGEE in the germline V gene. The CDR3 is 17 amino acids. V dropped 3 bases and J dropped 5; count of bases not matched to a gene: 15. The CDR3 bases are TGTGCCAGCAGCGACGCCGGGACAGGTCCTCGACCTTATGGCTACACCTTC. As protein: CASSDAGTGPRPYGYTF.

The genes are TRBV5-3 and TRBJ2-7; 8 positions agree with TRBD2. TRBV5-3 is treated as an ORF (open reading frame) with a function not yet certain. Trimming took 10 bases from V and 3 from J; bases not matched to a gene: 12. The CDR3 consists of 14 residues. CDR3 loop: CAPQSPTSDYEQYF. CDR3 nucleotide sequence: TGTGCCCCCCAGTCCCCGACTAGCGACTACGAGCAGTACTTC.

This chain joins TRBV5-1 and TRBJ2-3; no definite D call. The germline V gene has CDR1 SGHRS and CDR2 YFSETQ. V was cut by 0 bases and J by 6 bases, with 11 bases left in between. This CDR3 is 14 amino acids long. The CDR3 sequence is CASSLAVISDTQYF. CDR3 bases: TGCGCCAGCAGCTTGGCCGTGATTTCGGATACGCAGTATTTT. Supplemented by reference TRBV5-1 and TRBJ2-3, the full variable domain reads KAGVTQTPRYLIKTRGQQVTLSCSPISGHRSVSWYQQTPGQGLQFLFEYFSETQRNKGNFPGRFSGRQFSNSRSEMNVSTLELGDSALYLCASSLAVISDTQYFGPGTRLTVL.

The chain combines TRBV6-5 with TRBJ2-3, with D perhaps matching TRBD1 or TRBD2 (5 bases each). V lost 0 bases and J lost 2, with 12 bases in between. This CDR3 spans 16 amino acids. Germline loops: CDR1 MNHEY, CDR2 SVGAGI. The CDR3 loop reads CASSYSTGHLTDTQYF. The CDR3 DNA follows: TGTGCCAGCAGTTACTCGACGGGGCATCTCACAGATACGCAGTATTTT.

The chain couples TRBV30 to TRBJ2-7, with TRBD1 matching 10 bases. CDR1 and CDR2 from the germline V gene are GTSNPN and SVGIG (reference sequence). CDR3 length: 14 amino acids. The V segment lost 3 bases and the J segment 0 bases; nucleotides outside the gene matches: 2. This chain's CDR3 is CAWRGQGISYEQYF. DNA of the CDR3: TGTGCCTGGAGGGGACAGGGGATCTCCTACGAGCAGTACTTC.

This clone was recorded only once. This chain joins TRBV6-1 and TRBJ2-5; 11 bases line up with TRBD2. The CDR3 spans 15 residues. Trimming cost V 2 bases and J 5 bases; bases outside gene matches: 4. CDR1 MNHNS and CDR2 SASEGT come from the germline V gene. CDR3 in DNA: TGTGCCAGCAGTGAATCTCCTAGCGGGGGGGAGACCCAGTACTTC. It codes for CASSESPSGGETQYF.

The CDR3 region is CASRSTGSPNQPQHF. As DNA, the CDR3 is TGTGCCAGCAGATCTACAGGGTCCCCCAATCAGCCCCAGCATTTT. The rearrangement links TRBV6-5 to TRBJ1-5; D may be TRBD1 (6 bases). In germline, CDR1 is MNHEY, CDR2 SVGAGI. V was clipped by 6 bases and J by 3 bases, with 15 bases between them. The CDR3 totals 15 residues.

The rearrangement joins TRBV7-9 to TRBJ2-1; D is possibly TRBD1 (6 bases). Germline assignment: CDR1 SEHNR and CDR2 FQNEAQ (reference sequence). V dropped 2 bases and J dropped 2 bases, with 13 bases sitting between them. This CDR3 contains 16 residues. CDR3 sequence: CASSLSDRSTYNEQFF. The CDR3 nucleotides are TGTGCCAGCAGCTTATCCGACAGGTCGACCTACAATGAGCAGTTCTTC.

Only one count was recorded for this clone. The chain combines TRBV4-2 with TRBJ2-7; D ambiguous. The germline V and J ends were trimmed by 3 bases and 2 bases, with 8 bases remaining between them. The CDR3 length is 13 residues. Germline-derived CDR1 and CDR2 are LGHNA and YNFKEQ. The CDR3 region is CASSQGQAYEQYF. In nucleotides, the CDR3 is TGTGCCAGCAGCCAGGGTCAGGCCTACGAGCAGTACTTC.

This clone was counted only a few times. The rearrangement links TRBV19 to TRBJ1-1; 7 bases match TRBD1. CDR1 is LNHDA and CDR2 is SQIVND in the germline V gene (reference sequence). The CDR3 runs 15 residues. Germline trimming cut 4 bases from V and 1 base from J; bases unmatched to any gene: 6. CDR3 region: CASSKWTGGNTEAFF. Here the CDR3 DNA reads TGTGCCAGTAGTAAATGGACAGGAGGGAACACTGAAGCTTTCTTT.

V is TRBV5-5 and J is TRBJ2-3; D unresolved. From germline, CDR1 is SGHKS and CDR2 YYEKEE (reference sequence). The CDR3 has 12 residues. Trimming stripped 3 bases from V and 3 bases from J, with 5 bases between. The CDR3 DNA reads as TGTGCCAGCAGCTCCTTTACAGATACGCAGTATTTT. Amino acid sequence: CASSSFTDTQYF.

The chain joins TRBV7-9 to TRBJ1-1; D is ambiguous. The CDR3 loop spans 12 amino acids. CDR1 SEHNR and CDR2 FQNEAQ come from the germline V gene (reference sequence). Trimming shortened V by 4 bases and J by 3 bases, and 6 bases separated the two germline ends. The CDR3, as DNA: TGTGCCAGCAGCTCGGACCACACTGAAGCTTTCTTT. It codes for CASSSDHTEAFF.

The V and J genes are TRBV19 and TRBJ1-5, with D possibly TRBD1 on 5 matching bases. The CDR3 has 14 residues. The germline gives CDR1 LNHDA, CDR2 SQIVND (reference sequence). The germline V and J ends were trimmed by 1 base and 6 bases, with 10 bases remaining between them. The CDR3 bases are TGTGCCAGTAGTATAGGTCTCCAGGGTCAGCCCCAGCATTTT. Amino acids: CASSIGLQGQPQHF. Looking up the rest from reference TRBV19 and TRBJ1-5 gives the full variable domain: DGGITQSPKYLFRKEGQNVTLSCEQNLNHDAMYWYRQDPGQGLRLIYYSQIVNDFQKGDIAEGYSVSREKKESFPLTVTSAQKNPTAFYLCASSIGLQGQPQHFGDGTRLSIL.

The chain employs TRBV12-5 and TRBJ1-3, with D tentatively TRBD1 (6 bases). Germline CDR1 reads LGHNT; CDR2 reads FRNRAP. CDR3 length: 17 amino acids. The ends were cut back, 1 base at V and 4 bases at J, with 17 bases in the middle. CDR3: CASGLGPRGRQGNTIYF. The CDR3 DNA sequence: TGTGCTAGTGGTTTGGGACCCAGGGGTCGTCAGGGAAACACCATATATTTT.

This chain links TRBV5-6 with TRBJ2-5; 7 nucleotides align to TRBD2. The CDR3 totals 13 residues. Per the germline V gene, CDR1 is SGHDT and CDR2 is YYEEEE. Trimming at V came to 2 bases and at J to 5 bases, leaving 3 bases not matched to a gene. In nucleotides, the CDR3 is TGTGCCAGCAGCTTCGGGACTACGGAGACCCAGTACTTC. This gives the protein CASSFGTTETQYF.

The CDR3: CASSPPGVVGYEQYF. CDR3 DNA: TGTGCCAGCAGTCCTCCTGGGGTAGTTGGGTACGAGCAGTACTTC. The V and J genes are TRBV6-1 and TRBJ2-7; D gene unclear. Trimming removed 5 bases at V and 4 bases at J, with 18 bases between. The CDR3 runs to 15 residues. The germline gives CDR1 MNHNS, CDR2 SASEGT.

The rearrangement links TRBV10-1 to TRBJ1-1; a weak D match, TRBD1 (5 bases). V dropped 0 bases and J dropped 8 bases, with 16 bases sitting between them. Germline V gene lookup returns CDR1 WNHNN and CDR2 SYGVQD (reference sequence). CDR3 length: 15 amino acids. The CDR3 is CASSESGVTLNEAFF. The CDR3 DNA follows: TGCGCCAGCAGTGAGTCGGGGGTTACCTTAAACGAAGCTTTCTTT.

CDR3 coding DNA: TGTGCCAGCAGCTTAGTACAGGGTGGTGGAAAACTGTTTTTT. This sequence encodes CASSLVQGGGKLFF. The chain combines TRBV7-9 with TRBJ1-4; D is perhaps TRBD1 (6 bases). The CDR3 sequence is 14 residues long. V was shortened by 1 base and J by 10 bases, with 13 bases between the two germline ends. Per the germline V gene, CDR1 is SEHNR and CDR2 is FQNEAQ (reference sequence).

J is TRBJ2-1 and V is TRBV5-5, with TRBD2 matching over 11 bases. CDR3 size: 15 residues. Germline assignment: CDR1 SGHKS and CDR2 YYEKEE (reference sequence). With 4 bases clipped from V and 8 bases from J, the junction kept 8 bases outside the gene matches. CDR3 bases: TGTGCCAGCAGCATAAGACTAGCGGGGTTGGATGAGCAGTTCTTC. Translation: CASSIRLAGLDEQFF.

The chain joins TRBV7-2 to TRBJ2-7; TRBD2 matches at 8 bases. Germline V CDR1 and CDR2: SGHTA, FQGNSA. The CDR3 is made up of 15 amino acids. Trimming at V came to 1 base and at J to 6 bases, leaving 8 bases not matched to a gene. The CDR3 coding sequence is TGTGCCAGCAGCTTAGTTCCGGGGGGGCCAGGCGAGCAGTACTTC. Encoded protein: CASSLVPGGPGEQYF. The full variable domain, its missing parts supplied by reference TRBV7-2 and TRBJ2-7, is GAGVSQSPSNKVTEKGKDVELRCDPISGHTALYWYRQSLGQGLEFLIYFQGNSAPDKSGLPSDRFSAERTGGSVSTLTIQRTQQEDSAVYLCASSLVPGGPGEQYFGPGTRLTVT.

This clone was counted only a few times. The V call is TRBV6-1, the J call TRBJ1-1; D is ambiguous. The V end lost 1 base, the J end lost 9 bases, and 9 bases lay between the germline ends. Germline assignment: CDR1 MNHNS and CDR2 SASEGT. CDR3 length: 12 residues. The chain's CDR3 is CASSEGAGQAFF. The CDR3 region has the DNA TGTGCCAGCAGTGAAGGGGCCGGGCAAGCTTTCTTT.

J is TRBJ2-1 and V is TRBV25-1; TRBD2 matches 9 bases. Trimming at V came to 4 bases and at J to 1 base, leaving 2 bases not matched to a gene. This CDR3 has 15 amino acids. Germline values: CDR1 MGHDK, CDR2 SYGVNS. The CDR3 DNA reads TGTGCCAGCAGTGCCAGCGGGGGGTCCTACAATGAGCAGTTCTTC. This translates into CASSASGGSYNEQFF.

The chain links TRBV6-1 to TRBJ1-2; no definite D call. The CDR3 is 13 residues long. Germline V gene lookup returns CDR1 MNHNS and CDR2 SASEGT. V was shortened by 6 bases and J by 6 bases, with 14 bases between the two germline ends. The CDR3 nucleotides read TGTGCCAGCAGCCCGGCCTGGAGAGATGGCTACACCTTC. Its translation: CASSPAWRDGYTF.

The V and J genes are TRBV7-9 and TRBJ2-5, with a possible D match to TRBD2 (7 bases). Germline V gene data show CDR1 as SEHNR and CDR2 as FQNEAQ (reference sequence). The CDR3 has 15 residues. With 5 bases removed from V and 1 base from J, the gap between germline ends came to 14 bases. For the CDR3, the DNA is TGTGCCAGCAGCCCCGGGGGAGGGGGCCAAGAGACCCAGTACTTC. The encoded protein is CASSPGGGGQETQYF.

J is TRBJ2-7 and V is TRBV19; 12 bases are shared with TRBD1. Germline V gene lookup returns CDR1 LNHDA and CDR2 SQIVND (reference sequence). V trimming: 4 bases; J trimming: 1 base; junction bases outside the gene matches: 5. The CDR3 consists of 16 residues. For the CDR3, the DNA is TGTGCCAGTAGTAAAAAGGGACAGGGGGCGTCCTACGAGCAGTACTTC. Protein sequence: CASSKKGQGASYEQYF.